This T cell receptor (beta chain) was captured in a study of blood T cell repertoires in COVID-19. Using immunoSEQ multiplex PCR, the repertoire was profiled, and TCRdb retains in-frame clones only, with some absent. The data contain 320,000 or so clones, over 80% of them seen just once; the ten biggest clones take up over 4.5%. Germline loops: CDR1 SGHAT, CDR2 FQNNGV. This CDR3 comprises 15 residues. V was pared by 1 base and J by 1 base, with 8 bases between. Across about two dozen US areas, participants ranged in age from roughly 18 to 95 years. Clinical history reported by participants formed the basis on which cohorts were assigned. Recovered participants had two consecutive negative NP/OP PCR tests, healthcare professional clearance, or symptom resolution.

Sequencing was carried out using PBMCs or T cells enriched from blood (not recorded which). This sequence was found in a man aged 25 to 45 who had recovered from COVID-19. The chain links TRBV11-2 to TRBJ1-5; D unresolved. CDR3 nucleotides: TGTGCCAGCAGCTTAGTGACCGGGAGCAATCAGCCCCAGCATTTT. Translation: CASSLVTGSNQPQHF.